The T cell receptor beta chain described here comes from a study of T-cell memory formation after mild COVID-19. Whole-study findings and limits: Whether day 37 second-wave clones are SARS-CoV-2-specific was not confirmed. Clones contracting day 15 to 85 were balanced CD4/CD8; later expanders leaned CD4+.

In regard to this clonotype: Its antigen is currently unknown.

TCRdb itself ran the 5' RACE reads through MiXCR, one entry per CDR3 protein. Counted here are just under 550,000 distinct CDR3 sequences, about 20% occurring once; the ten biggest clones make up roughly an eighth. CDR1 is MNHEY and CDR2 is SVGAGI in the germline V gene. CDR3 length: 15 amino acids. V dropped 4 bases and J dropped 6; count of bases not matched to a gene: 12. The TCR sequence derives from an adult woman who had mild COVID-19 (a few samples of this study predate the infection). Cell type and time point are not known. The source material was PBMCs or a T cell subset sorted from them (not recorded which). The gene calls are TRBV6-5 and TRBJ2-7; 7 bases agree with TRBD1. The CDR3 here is CASSLQGDSVFEQYF. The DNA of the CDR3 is TGTGCCAGCAGTTTGCAGGGGGATTCGGTTTTCGAGCAGTACTTC.